This record covers a single T cell receptor beta chain. This CDR3 comprises 15 residues. V was trimmed by 1 base and J by 8 bases, leaving 18 bases between them. Germline loops: CDR1 SGDLS, CDR2 YYNGEE. Sequenced by immunoSEQ multiplex PCR; TCRdb stores in-frame clones only, minus some. This sample carries about 94,000 clones, 88% of them seen once, and the ten largest clones take approximately 5.4%. The entry originates in a study of identifying expanded T cells in peripheral blood. Input material: blood. The V gene is TRBV9, the J gene TRBJ1-2; perhaps TRBD1 as D (5 bases). The clonotype originates from a person aged 18-69 years in good health. CDR3 sequence: CASSVQGKGSDGYTF. CDR3 sequence (DNA): TGTGCCAGCAGCGTACAGGGAAAGGGGTCCGACGGCTACACCTTC.